The sequence of this T cell receptor (beta chain) was determined in a study of blood T cell repertoires in COVID-19. Study details: PBMCs, B-cell-depleted T cells, or T cells were the source of the cDNA or gDNA that made up the material.

Participants' reported clinical history set cohort assignment. This table comes from immunoSEQ multiplex PCR, and its TCRdb copy is limited to in-frame clones, with some not included. The data show around 300,000 clones, 86% seen once. The sample taken for sequencing was PBMCs or T cells enriched from blood (not recorded which). The receptor was isolated from a woman aged 18 to 35 who had recovered from COVID-19.

In DNA form, the CDR3 reads TGTGCCTGGAGTGTACGACAGTCCTCCTACGAGCAGTACTTC. Translated: CAWSVRQSSYEQYF. V and J are TRBV30 and TRBJ2-7; D may be TRBD1 (5 bases). Looked up from germline, CDR1 is GTSNPN and CDR2 is SVGIG (reference sequence). V lost 0 bases and J 0 bases, leaving 9 bases between the germline ends. The CDR3 loop spans 14 amino acids.